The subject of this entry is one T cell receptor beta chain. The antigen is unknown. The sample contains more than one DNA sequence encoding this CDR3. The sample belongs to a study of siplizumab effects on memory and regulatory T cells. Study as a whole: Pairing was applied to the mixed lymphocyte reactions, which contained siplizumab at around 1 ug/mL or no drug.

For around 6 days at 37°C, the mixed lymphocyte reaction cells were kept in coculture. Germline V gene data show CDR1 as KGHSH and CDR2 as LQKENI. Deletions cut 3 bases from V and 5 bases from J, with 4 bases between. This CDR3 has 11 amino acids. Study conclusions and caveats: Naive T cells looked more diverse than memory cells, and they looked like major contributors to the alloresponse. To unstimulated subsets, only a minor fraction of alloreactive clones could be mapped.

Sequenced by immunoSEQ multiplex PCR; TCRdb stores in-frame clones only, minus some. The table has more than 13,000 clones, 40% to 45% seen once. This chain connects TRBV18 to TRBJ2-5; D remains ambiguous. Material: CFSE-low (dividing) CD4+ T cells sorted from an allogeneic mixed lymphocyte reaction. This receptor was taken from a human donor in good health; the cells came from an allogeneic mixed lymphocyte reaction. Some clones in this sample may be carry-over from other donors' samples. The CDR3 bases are TGTGCCAGCTCACCTGGGGAGACCCAGTACTTC. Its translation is CASSPGETQYF.